Below are 5 T cell receptor beta chains sequenced from a single sample in a study of human T cells and chemical hapten exposure. A single record per CDR3 protein comes from TCRdb applying MiXCR to the RACE reads. The sample contains 250,000 or so distinct CDR3 sequences, approximately 8.6% of which appear only once. Time point given: pre-sensitization, week 0. The treatment: therapeutic diphenylcyclopropenone sensitization with weekly scalp DPC. The sample consisted of whole blood, taken in connection with sensitization to the hapten diphenylcyclopropenone (DPC). These receptors all stem from a woman aged 40 to 50 with alopecia areata. Some clones in this sample may be carry-over from other donors' samples.

This clonotype was counted ten times or more. The chain uses TRBV7-2 and TRBJ2-5, with 13 bases matching TRBD2. The CDR3 is made up of 16 amino acids. Germline loops: CDR1 SGHTA, CDR2 FQGNSA. Trimming cost V 3 bases and J 5 bases; bases outside gene matches: 6. The CDR3 loop is CASSFTSGRGGETQYF. CDR3 nucleotide sequence: TGTGCCAGCAGCTTTACTAGCGGGAGGGGTGGCGAGACCCAGTACTTC.

This clonotype was detected a few times. The chain carries TRBV9 and TRBJ1-1; the match to TRBD1 covers 7 bases. The germline gives CDR1 SGDLS, CDR2 YYNGEE. The V and J ends lost 0 bases and 1 base, in that order; junction bases with no gene match: 0. This CDR3 comprises 14 residues. CDR3 amino acids: CASSVDRGNTEAFF. As DNA, the CDR3 is TGTGCCAGCAGCGTAGACAGGGGGAACACTGAAGCTTTCTTT.

This clonotype was seen only a few times. The chain joins TRBV2 to TRBJ2-3; 7 nucleotides line up with TRBD2. In germline, CDR1 is SNHLY, CDR2 FYNNEI. V was clipped by 11 bases and J by 0 bases; unmatched bases: 5. The CDR3 loop spans 13 amino acids. In nucleotides, the CDR3 is TGTGCCGGGTCTAGCGGTAGCACAGATACGCAGTATTTT. Encoded protein: CAGSSGSTDTQYF.

The J gene is TRBJ1-1, the V gene TRBV6-5; TRBD1 might be the D (5 bases). The CDR3 totals 15 residues. V lost 2 bases, J lost 4 bases, and 14 bases lay in between. Germline V gene lookup returns CDR1 MNHEY and CDR2 SVGAGI. The CDR3 is CASSYQVGASTEAFF. The CDR3 DNA is TGTGCCAGCAGTTACCAGGTCGGGGCGTCCACTGAAGCTTTCTTT.

For the CDR3, the DNA is TGTGCCAGCAGTATGACTAGCGGGAGGACTTCAAGCTCCTACGAGCAGTACTTC. Amino acid sequence: CASSMTSGRTSSSYEQYF. This chain joins TRBV27 and TRBJ2-7; 13 bases line up with TRBD2. The CDR3 covers 18 residues. The V gene end was trimmed by 5 bases and the J gene end by 0 bases; junction bases not matched to a gene: 10. Germline-derived CDR1 and CDR2 are MNHEY and SMNVEV (reference sequence).